This TCR beta chain appears in the sequencing data of a study of post-analysis software for immune sequencing data. Points from the study as a whole: Under the F measure, samples that were prepared in one batch clustered strongly together. TRBV5-6, TRBV5-1 and TRBV20-1 were among several TRBV segments more frequent in patients than controls.

This CDR3 comprises 12 residues. Germline CDR1 and CDR2: DFQATT and SNEGSKA (reference sequence). Trimming took 3 bases from V and 1 from J, leaving 7 bases between them. The TCR beta cDNA libraries contained unique molecular identifiers. Researchers reported 400,000 to 550,000 cDNA molecules coming from around 1 to 10 million T cells. In TCRdb, the PCR reads were re-called with MiXCR into one record per CDR3 protein. Of about 160,000 distinct CDR3 sequences detected, under 40% appear once; the ten largest clones hold under 30%. This clonotype was seen only a few times. Its antigen is undetermined. Sequenced material: blood, taken after autologous hematopoietic stem cell transplantation. The chain has TRBV20-1 and TRBJ2-7; D is ambiguous. This receptor was identified in a girl aged 10 to 17 with multiple sclerosis. The CDR3 region has the DNA TGCAGTGCTAGGCACCATTCCTACGAGCAGTACTTC. This gives the protein CSARHHSYEQYF.